Listed below are T cell receptor beta chains from one sample, sequenced in a study of patients and donors after allogeneic stem cell transplantation. From the RT-PCR reads, TCRdb called clonotypes with MiXCR, one entry per CDR3 protein. This sample has over 350,000 distinct CDR3 sequences, with about a sixth found just once. The sequenced material came from blood, either unsorted or a sorted T cell fraction (not recorded which). The receptors were sampled from a human donor who was either an allogeneic HSCT recipient or a stem cell or donor lymphocyte infusion donor (not recorded which). It is not recorded whose cells these are; they may come from a transplant donor. The CDR3 runs from the conserved cysteine through the conserved F or W. Each record gives: J gene, D gene, CDR3 length, V gene, clone size, CDR3 protein, CDR3 DNA. D genes are given only for firm matches. For some rows the clone size is stated as once, few or many, or as a class when expanded; others skip it.

>TRBJ2-7|TRBD1|15|TRBV6-1|few
CASSQRTGSSYEQYF
TGTGCCAGCAGTCAACGGACAGGTAGCTCCTACGAGCAGTACTTC
>TRBJ1-1|-|13|TRBV6-1|-
CASLRLLGTEAFF
TGTGCCAGCCTTCGTTTATTAGGGACTGAAGCTTTCTTT
>TRBJ2-1|-|16|TRBV5-1|once
CASSLAGLGPYNEQFF
TGCGCCAGCAGCTTGGCGGGGTTAGGCCCCTACAATGAGCAGTTCTTC
>TRBJ2-1|-|13|TRBV27|-
CASSLYGDDEQFF
TGTGCCAGCAGTTTATACGGGGACGATGAGCAGTTCTTC
>TRBJ2-7|-|14|TRBV2|few
CASSEALRGYEQYF
TGTGCCAGCAGTGAAGCGCTTCGAGGCTACGAGCAGTACTTC
>TRBJ1-4|TRBD1|15|TRBV12-3/TRBV12-4|few
CASSPGQAMGEKLFF
TGTGCCAGCAGTCCAGGACAGGCGATGGGTGAAAAACTGTTTTTT
>TRBJ1-4|-|15|TRBV4-3|few
CASSPDPGGDEKLFF
TGCGCCAGCAGCCCGGACCCGGGGGGCGATGAAAAACTGTTTTTT
>TRBJ2-7|-|15|TRBV20-1|-
CSARDLVDRGYEQYF
TGCAGTGCTAGAGATCTTGTGGACAGAGGATACGAGCAGTACTTC
>TRBJ1-4|TRBD1|15|TRBV7-2|few
CASSLEGTGDEKLFF
TGTGCCAGCAGCTTAGAAGGGACAGGGGACGAAAAACTGTTTTTT
>TRBJ2-1|TRBD2|15|TRBV20-1|-
CSARALRTSGREQFF
TGCAGTGCTAGAGCCCTAAGGACTAGCGGGAGAGAGCAGTTCTTC
>TRBJ2-7|-|11|TRBV20-1|-
CSARELNEQYF
TGCAGTGCTAGAGAGCTAAACGAGCAGTACTTC
>TRBJ2-6|-|16|TRBV10-3|-
CAISDQGRSGANVLTF
TGTGCCATCAGTGATCAGGGCCGATCTGGGGCCAACGTCCTGACTTTC
>TRBJ1-1|-|13|TRBV12-3/TRBV12-4|-
CASSDRSVTEAFF
TGTGCCAGCAGTGACAGGTCGGTCACTGAAGCTTTCTTT
>TRBJ2-7|TRBD2|14|TRBV20-1|once
CSAIRTSGAYEQYF
TGCAGTGCCATCCGGACTAGCGGGGCCTACGAGCAGTACTTC
>TRBJ2-1|TRBD2|14|TRBV19|-
CASSFDGRAGEQFF
TGTGCCAGTAGTTTTGACGGGAGGGCCGGTGAGCAGTTCTTC
>TRBJ1-1|TRBD1|18|TRBV4-1|few
CASSHPGRQGRMNTEAFF
TGCGCCAGCAGCCACCCAGGACGACAGGGACGAATGAACACTGAAGCTTTCTTT
>TRBJ2-3|TRBD2|13|TRBV27|few
CASSPAGADTQYF
TGTGCCAGCAGTCCGGCGGGGGCAGATACGCAGTATTTT
>TRBJ2-2|-|14|TRBV7-9|few
CASSFQGPTGELFF
TGTGCCAGCAGCTTTCAGGGGCCCACCGGGGAGCTGTTTTTT
>TRBJ1-4|-|15|TRBV7-8|-
CASSLINAGVEKLFF
TGTGCAAGCAGCCTCATAAACGCAGGAGTGGAAAAACTGTTTTTT
>TRBJ2-5|-|15|TRBV5-5|-
CASSWGPGDEETQYF
TGTGCCAGCAGCTGGGGCCCGGGCGACGAAGAGACCCAGTACTTC
>TRBJ2-3|-|15|TRBV7-3|-
CASSLIVGSKATQYF
TGTGCCAGCAGCTTAATTGTAGGGAGCAAGGCTACGCAGTATTTT
>TRBJ1-5|-|15|TRBV28|-
CASSSVPIQNQPQHF
TGTGCCAGCAGTTCGGTCCCGATACAAAATCAGCCCCAGCATTTT
>TRBJ1-2|-|14|TRBV7-3|-
CASSQGGGRGGYTF
TGTGCCAGCAGCCAAGGCGGGGGCCGGGGTGGCTACACCTTC
>TRBJ2-3|-|15|TRBV4-3|-
CASSQEDSSTDTQYF
TGCGCCAGCAGCCAAGAAGACAGTAGCACAGATACGCAGTATTTT
>TRBJ2-7|-|14|TRBV7-9|-
CASSLPLTDYEQYF
TGTGCCAGCAGCCTTCCCCTAACAGACTACGAGCAGTACTTC
>TRBJ2-3|TRBD1|14|TRBV29-1|-
CSTRQGLIFDTQYF
TGCAGCACTAGACAGGGGTTGATATTTGATACGCAGTATTTT
>TRBJ2-7|-|15|TRBV5-4|few
CASSPGTLPSYEQYF
TGTGCCAGCAGTCCCGGGACTCTCCCCTCCTACGAGCAGTACTTC
>TRBJ2-6|-|14|TRBV9|-
CASSVRSGANVLTF
TGTGCCAGCAGCGTAAGATCTGGGGCCAACGTCCTGACTTTC
>TRBJ1-4|TRBD1|16|TRBV28|few
CASSYSGQANNEKLFF
TGTGCCAGCAGTTACTCGGGACAGGCGAATAATGAAAAACTGTTTTTT
>TRBJ2-5|TRBD2|14|TRBV29-1|many
CSVHHRLAQETQYF
TGCAGCGTCCACCACCGACTAGCCCAAGAGACCCAGTACTTC
>TRBJ2-3|-|14|TRBV5-1|-
CASSPSGFTDTQYF
TGCGCCAGCAGTCCCTCAGGGTTCACAGATACGCAGTATTTT
>TRBJ2-3|TRBD1|16|TRBV28|-
CASSTPGQGKTDTQYF
TGTGCCAGCAGTACCCCGGGACAGGGGAAAACAGATACGCAGTATTTT
>TRBJ1-5|-|15|TRBV30|few
CAWSATGLRNQPQHF
TGTGCCTGGAGTGCTACGGGACTTCGAAATCAGCCCCAGCATTTT
>TRBJ2-7|-|14|TRBV5-1|many
CASSLRQPGFEQYF
TGCGCCAGCAGCTTGCGTCAACCTGGCTTCGAGCAGTACTTC
>TRBJ1-1|-|12|TRBV24-1|few
CATSAPGVGAFF
TGTGCCACCAGTGCCCCTGGGGTCGGGGCTTTCTTT
>TRBJ1-2|TRBD1|14|TRBV6-4|few
CASSVDRGTYGYTF
TGTGCCAGCAGCGTTGACAGGGGCACCTATGGCTACACCTTC
>TRBJ1-6|-|15|TRBV7-6|-
CASAIAAGGNSPLHF
TGTGCCAGCGCCATTGCGGCCGGGGGGAATTCACCCCTCCACTTT
>TRBJ2-3|-|13|TRBV3-1|-
CASSQPARTTQYF
TGTGCCAGCAGCCAACCCGCAAGAACTACGCAGTATTTT
>TRBJ2-5|TRBD2|15|TRBV5-1|-
CASSSPGLGEETQYF
TGCGCCAGCAGCTCACCGGGACTAGGGGAGGAGACCCAGTACTTC
>TRBJ2-4|-|16|TRBV6-1|few
CASSPTTRGTKNIQYF
TGTGCCAGCAGCCCGACAACGAGAGGAACCAAAAACATTCAGTACTTC